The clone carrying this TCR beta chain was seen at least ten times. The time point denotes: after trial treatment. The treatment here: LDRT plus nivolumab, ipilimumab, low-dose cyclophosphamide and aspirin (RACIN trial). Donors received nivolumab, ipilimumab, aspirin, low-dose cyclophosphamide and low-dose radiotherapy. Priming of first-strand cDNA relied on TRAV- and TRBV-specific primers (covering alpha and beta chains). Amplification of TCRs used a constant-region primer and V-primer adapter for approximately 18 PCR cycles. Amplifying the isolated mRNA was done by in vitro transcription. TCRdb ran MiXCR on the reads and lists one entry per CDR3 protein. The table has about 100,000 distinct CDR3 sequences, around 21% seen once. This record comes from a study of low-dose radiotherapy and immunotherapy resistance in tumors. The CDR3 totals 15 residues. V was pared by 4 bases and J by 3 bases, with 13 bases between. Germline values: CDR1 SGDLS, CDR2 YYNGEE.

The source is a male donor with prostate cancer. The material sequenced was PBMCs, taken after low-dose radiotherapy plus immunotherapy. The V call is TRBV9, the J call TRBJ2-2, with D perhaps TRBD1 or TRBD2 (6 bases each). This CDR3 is CASSPWGAHTGELFF. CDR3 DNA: TGTGCCAGCAGCCCCTGGGGGGCCCACACCGGGGAGCTGTTTTTT.